Listed here are 8 T cell receptor beta chains from one sample, sequenced in a study of PD-1 blockade in classical Hodgkin lymphoma. Profiling relied on immunoSEQ multiplex PCR, and the TCRdb table lists in-frame clones only, not all of them. Of roughly 68,000 clones detected, about 94% appear once; the ten largest clones hold roughly 2.6%. Time point specified: newly diagnosed, previously untreated cHL patient sample. The sequencing input was peripheral blood mononuclear cells (PBMCs). Every receptor here comes from a human donor with classical Hodgkin lymphoma.

The gene calls are TRBV28 and TRBJ1-5; D remains unclear. Germline CDR1 and CDR2: MDHEN and SYDVKM. Trimming left V 2 bases short and J 4 bases short, with 12 bases between. The CDR3 spans 15 residues. The DNA of the CDR3 is TGTGCCAGCAGTTTAAGTTTGGCAGAGAATCAGCCCCAGCATTTT. Protein: CASSLSLAENQPQHF.

The rearrangement links TRBV6-5 to TRBJ1-1; D not resolved. The CDR3 is 13 amino acids. The germline V gene has CDR1 MNHEY and CDR2 SVGAGI. The V and J ends lost 2 bases and 4 bases respectively, with 8 bases between them. The CDR3 region has the DNA TGTGCCAGCAGTTACAATTTGGGCACTGAAGCTTTCTTT. Amino acids: CASSYNLGTEAFF.

V and J are TRBV29-1 and TRBJ1-1, with D possibly matching TRBD1 (6 bases). The CDR3 totals 12 residues. V was clipped by 6 bases and J by 4 bases, with 12 bases between them. In germline, CDR1 is SQVTM, CDR2 ANQGSEA. CDR3 nucleotides: TGCAGCGTCAACAGGGACATCACTGAAGCTTTCTTT. This encodes CSVNRDITEAFF.

V usage is TRBV5-1 and J usage is TRBJ2-1; 14 positions agree with TRBD2. From germline, CDR1 is SGHRS and CDR2 YFSETQ. The CDR3 length is 21 residues. Losses at the gene ends were 0 bases for V and 0 bases for J; bases not matched to a gene: 11. The CDR3 DNA is TGCGCCAGCAGCTTGGCCAGCTCGGGGACTAGCGGGGGAAGCTCCTACAATGAGCAGTTCTTC. Protein: CASSLASSGTSGGSSYNEQFF.

Comments on this clone: One junction end disagrees with the germline gene, perhaps due to a read error. J is TRBJ1-1 and V is TRBV6-1; D is perhaps TRBD1 (6 bases). Looked up from germline, CDR1 is MNHNS and CDR2 is SASEGT. The CDR3 runs 14 residues. The CDR3 reads CASSTQGRNAEAFF. The DNA of the CDR3 is TGTGCCAGCAGCACACAGGGAAGGAACGCTGAAGCTTTCTTT.

This clone appeared once. The chain has TRBV2 and TRBJ1-2, with 8 bases lining up with TRBD1. Germline CDR1 is SNHLY and CDR2 is FYNNEI. Trimming removed 7 bases from V and 6 bases from J; junction bases left unmatched: 7. There are 13 residues in the CDR3. The CDR3 DNA follows: TGTGCCAGCACCTCCGACAGGGGCCATGGCTACACCTTC. Translating it yields CASTSDRGHGYTF.

The V and J genes are TRBV5-6 and TRBJ2-3, with unresolved D. CDR3 length: 15 amino acids. The ends were cut back, 0 bases at V and 2 bases at J, with 10 bases in the middle. Germline V gives CDR1 SGHDT, CDR2 YYEEEE. CDR3 nucleotide sequence: TGTGCCAGCAGCTTGGGGCAGAAAATCACAGATACGCAGTATTTT. It translates to CASSLGQKITDTQYF.

The V gene is TRBV4-1, the J gene TRBJ2-3, with D unclear. V was clipped by 0 bases and J by 8 bases, with 12 bases between them. This CDR3 is 14 amino acids long. Germline V gene data show CDR1 as MGHRA and CDR2 as YSYEKL. CDR3 amino acids: CASSQDRTPGTQYF. CDR3 in DNA: TGCGCCAGCAGCCAAGATCGGACCCCTGGTACGCAGTATTTT.